The T cell receptor beta chain described here comes from a study of metastatic and nonmetastatic thyroid tumors (dated by TCRdb to 2018 to 2020). At the level of the whole study: Repertoires from peripheral blood and from tumor or nodule tissue samples of malignant and benign thyroid patients were compared.

No patient had received any treatment before thyroid surgery. The study retrospectively analysed patient clinical samples collected from about 2012 to 2018 using T-cell receptor beta sequencing. General study outcomes and caveats: In both blood and tumor samples, TCR beta diversity was reported to be significantly higher in malignant tumors than in benign nodules.

The library relied on PCR. The sequencer was an Illumina HiSeq 4000. High-throughput sequencing was used to profile the TCR beta-chain CDR3 region of every patient. In the paper's pipeline: Drawing on CDR3 differences between clinicopathological groups, the researchers built a classifier meant to tell apart patients with distant-metastatic papillary thyroid cancer. The Shannon index was used to assess repertoire diversity, and the Morisita-Horn index was used to assess tumor-blood repertoire similarity. Through fastp at Q25 and MiXCR, TCRdb rebuilt clones from the public reads, retaining in-frame beta chains. The V and J calls, along with clone size, are taken from TCRdb and not from the paper's own processing. For this sample there are 30,000 to 35,000 clones; 25% to 35% appear just once. About 32% of the sample comes from the top ten. This clone has ten or more counts. Its antigen is not yet known. No per-base quality is available; no much larger clone lies one base away.

Sequenced input: blood. This TCR was recovered from a female donor with papillary thyroid cancer or a benign thyroid nodule (not recorded which). Some clones in this sample may be carry-over from other donors' samples.

The CDR3 protein is CASSYVQPNEKLFF. The sequenced DNA: TGTGCCAGCAGTTACGTACAGCCTAATGAAAAACTGTTTTTT. This chain joins TRBV12-3 or TRBV12-4 to TRBJ1-4; too little of a D gene remains to name it. The CDR3 contains 14 residues, cysteine and phenylalanine counted. Here the CDR3 DNA is all that survives: 42 bases in frame from base 1. Between the V and J ends, shortened by 4 bases and 3 bases respectively, the junction contains 9 bases.